The 9 T cell receptor beta chains presented below share a single source sample, sequenced in a study of control samples from healthy donors and cancer patients. Measured with immunoSEQ multiplex PCR; TCRdb has only the in-frame clones, and not every one. The sample holds around 50,000 clones, approximately 89% seen once. Sequenced: PBMCs. The receptors come from a man in his forties or fifties with colorectal cancer.

The rearrangement joins TRBV5-1 to TRBJ1-5, with D perhaps TRBD1 (6 bases). The CDR3 extends over 15 amino acids. Trimming cost V 4 bases and J 3 bases, with 14 bases left between them. Looked up from germline, CDR1 is SGHRS and CDR2 is YFSETQ. In DNA form, the CDR3 reads TGCGCCAGCAGCCCGGACACGGGACACAATCAGCCCCAGCATTTT. Protein product: CASSPDTGHNQPQHF.

A single count supports this clone. V and J are TRBV18 and TRBJ2-1, with TRBD2 matching over 14 bases. The length of the CDR3 is 18 residues. With V trimmed by 5 bases and J by 3 bases, 9 bases remained unmatched. Germline V gene lookup returns CDR1 KGHSH and CDR2 LQKENI. The CDR3 loop reads CASSSGLAGGSIYNEQFF. In DNA form, the CDR3 reads TGTGCCAGCTCATCCGGACTAGCGGGAGGCTCTATCTACAATGAGCAGTTCTTC.

The CDR3 loop is CAWTRQGKRTEAFF. In DNA, the CDR3 is TGTGCCTGGACCCGACAGGGGAAAAGGACTGAAGCTTTCTTT. The chain combines TRBV30 with TRBJ1-1, with TRBD1 matching over 8 bases. The V segment lost 4 bases and the J segment 5 bases; nucleotides outside the gene matches: 9. Germline V gene lookup returns CDR1 GTSNPN and CDR2 SVGIG (reference sequence). The CDR3 covers 14 residues.

In this sample, this clone turned up a few times. V gene TRBV30 combines with J gene TRBJ2-7; a weak D match, TRBD1 (5 bases). Looked up from germline, CDR1 is GTSNPN and CDR2 is SVGIG (reference sequence). This CDR3 region has 13 residues. The V and J ends lost 3 bases and 2 bases respectively, with 11 bases between them. DNA for the CDR3: TGTGCCTGGAGAGGGGTGGGCACCTACGAGCAGTACTTC. Residues: CAWRGVGTYEQYF.

This chain joins TRBV27 and TRBJ1-5, with a possible D match to TRBD1 (6 bases). Germline V gene data show CDR1 as MNHEY and CDR2 as SMNVEV (reference sequence). This CDR3 has 13 amino acids. V was clipped by 5 bases and J by 5 bases, with 10 bases between them. This CDR3 is CASSQEGDQPQHF. In nucleotides, the CDR3 is TGTGCCAGCAGTCAAGAGGGGGATCAGCCCCAGCATTTT.

The J gene is TRBJ2-1, the V gene TRBV2; D gene ambiguous. Trimming shortened V by 4 bases and J by 7 bases, and 5 bases separated the two germline ends. The CDR3 consists of 11 residues. Looked up from germline, CDR1 is SNHLY and CDR2 is FYNNEI. CDR3: CASSGVNEQFF. Written as DNA, the CDR3 is TGTGCCAGCAGTGGGGTTAATGAGCAGTTCTTC.

This sequence joins TRBV18 and TRBJ2-5; the D gene is possibly TRBD1 (5 bases). The ends were cut back, 1 base at V and 5 bases at J, with 14 bases in the middle. Looked up from germline, CDR1 is KGHSH and CDR2 is LQKENI. The CDR3 covers 15 residues. The CDR3 region has the DNA TGTGCCAGCTCACCACGAGGACATAATGGGGAGACCCAGTACTTC. It yields the protein CASSPRGHNGETQYF.

This chain links TRBV27 with TRBJ2-7, with 12 bases lining up with TRBD2. J gave up 4 bases and V 3 bases, and 19 bases lay outside the gene matches. The CDR3 has 20 amino acids. The germline gives CDR1 MNHEY, CDR2 SMNVEV (reference sequence). CDR3 DNA: TGTGCCAGCAGTTTCAGCCGGGCGTCGGGACTAGCGGGTTCCCGGTACGAGCAGTACTTC. It translates to CASSFSRASGLAGSRYEQYF.

This clone was counted a single time. This chain uses TRBV4-1 with TRBJ2-2; D remains unclear. The CDR3 length is 16 residues. Trimming removed 0 bases at V and 2 bases at J, with 10 bases between. The germline CDR1 and CDR2 sequences are MGHRA and YSYEKL. This chain's CDR3 is CASSQEAWRNTGELFF. Written as DNA, the CDR3 is TGCGCCAGCAGCCAAGAAGCCTGGCGAAACACCGGGGAGCTGTTTTTT.